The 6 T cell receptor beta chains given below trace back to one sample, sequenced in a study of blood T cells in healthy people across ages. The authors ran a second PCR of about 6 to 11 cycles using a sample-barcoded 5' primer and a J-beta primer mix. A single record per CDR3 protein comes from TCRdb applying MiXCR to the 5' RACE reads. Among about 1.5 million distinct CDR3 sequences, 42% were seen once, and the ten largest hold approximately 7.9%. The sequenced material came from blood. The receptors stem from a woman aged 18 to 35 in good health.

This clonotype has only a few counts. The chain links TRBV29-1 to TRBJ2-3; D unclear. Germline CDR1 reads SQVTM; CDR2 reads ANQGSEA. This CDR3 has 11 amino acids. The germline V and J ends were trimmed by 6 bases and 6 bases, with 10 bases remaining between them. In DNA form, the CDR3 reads TGCAGCGTCTCCGCAGGCGATACGCAGTATTTT. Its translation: CSVSAGDTQYF.

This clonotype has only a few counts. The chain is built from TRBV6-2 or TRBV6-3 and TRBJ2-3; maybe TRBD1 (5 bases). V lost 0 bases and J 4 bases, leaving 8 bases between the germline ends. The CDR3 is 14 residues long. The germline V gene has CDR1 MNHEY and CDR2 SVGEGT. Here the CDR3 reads CASSYSATADTQYF. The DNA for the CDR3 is TGTGCCAGCAGTTACTCGGCGACAGCAGATACGCAGTATTTT.

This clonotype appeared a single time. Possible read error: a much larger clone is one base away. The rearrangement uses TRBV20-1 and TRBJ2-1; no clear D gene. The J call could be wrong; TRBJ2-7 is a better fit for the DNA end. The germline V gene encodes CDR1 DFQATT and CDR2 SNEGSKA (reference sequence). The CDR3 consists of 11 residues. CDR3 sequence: CSASGYNEQYF. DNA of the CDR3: TGCAGTGCTAGTGGGTACAATGAGCAGTACTTC.

The CDR3 region has the DNA TGCAGCGTTGATCTAGCGAGCTATCTAAATGAGCAGTTCTTC. Translation gives CSVDLASYLNEQFF. This chain links TRBV29-1 with TRBJ2-1; D possibly corresponds to TRBD2 (6 bases). Germline V gives CDR1 SQVTM, CDR2 ANQGSEA. The CDR3 consists of 14 residues. The V end was cut by 3 bases, the J end by 7 bases, with 16 bases between.

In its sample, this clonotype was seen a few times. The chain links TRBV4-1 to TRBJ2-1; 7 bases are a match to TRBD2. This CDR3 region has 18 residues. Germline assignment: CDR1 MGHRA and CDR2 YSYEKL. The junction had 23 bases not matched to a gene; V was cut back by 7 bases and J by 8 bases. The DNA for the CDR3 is TGCGCCAGCACCACAAGCGAGGGCGGGAGCCTAAAAGGGGATGAGCAGTTCTTC. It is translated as CASTTSEGGSLKGDEQFF.

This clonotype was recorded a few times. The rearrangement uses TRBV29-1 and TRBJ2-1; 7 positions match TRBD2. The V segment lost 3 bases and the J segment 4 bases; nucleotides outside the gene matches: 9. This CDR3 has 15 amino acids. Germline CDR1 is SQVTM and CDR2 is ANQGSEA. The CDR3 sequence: CSVEGGSVHYNEQFF. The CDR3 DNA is TGCAGCGTTGAGGGGGGGTCGGTCCATTACAATGAGCAGTTCTTC.